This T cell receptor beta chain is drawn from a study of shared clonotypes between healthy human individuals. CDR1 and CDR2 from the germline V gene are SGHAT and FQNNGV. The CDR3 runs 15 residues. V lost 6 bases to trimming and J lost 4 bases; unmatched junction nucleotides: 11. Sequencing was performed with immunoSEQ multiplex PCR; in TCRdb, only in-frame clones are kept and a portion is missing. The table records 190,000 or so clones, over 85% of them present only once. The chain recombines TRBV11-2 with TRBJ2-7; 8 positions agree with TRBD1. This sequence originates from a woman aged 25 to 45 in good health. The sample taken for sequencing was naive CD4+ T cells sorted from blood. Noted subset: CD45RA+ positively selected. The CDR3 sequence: CASRRPGTGWYEQYF. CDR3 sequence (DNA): TGTGCCAGCAGGCGCCCGGGGACAGGTTGGTACGAGCAGTACTTC.